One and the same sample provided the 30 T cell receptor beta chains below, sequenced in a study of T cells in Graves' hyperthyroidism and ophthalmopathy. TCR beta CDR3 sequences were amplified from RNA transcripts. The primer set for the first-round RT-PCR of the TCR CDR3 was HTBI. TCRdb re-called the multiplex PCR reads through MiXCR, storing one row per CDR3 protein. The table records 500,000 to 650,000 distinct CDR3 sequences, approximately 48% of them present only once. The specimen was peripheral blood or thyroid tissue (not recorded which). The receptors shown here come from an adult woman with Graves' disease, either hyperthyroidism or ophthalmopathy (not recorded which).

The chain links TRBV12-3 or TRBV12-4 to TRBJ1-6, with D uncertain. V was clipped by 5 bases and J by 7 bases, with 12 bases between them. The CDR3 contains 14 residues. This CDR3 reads CASSRVPHNSPLHF. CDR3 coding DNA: TGTGCCAGCAGTAGGGTACCGCACAATTCACCCCTCCACTTT.

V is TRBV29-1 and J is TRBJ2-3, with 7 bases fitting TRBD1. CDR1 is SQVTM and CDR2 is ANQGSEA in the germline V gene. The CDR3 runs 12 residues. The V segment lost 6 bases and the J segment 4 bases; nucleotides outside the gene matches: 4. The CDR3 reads CSVDRVADTQYF. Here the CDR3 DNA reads TGCAGCGTCGACAGGGTTGCAGATACGCAGTATTTT.

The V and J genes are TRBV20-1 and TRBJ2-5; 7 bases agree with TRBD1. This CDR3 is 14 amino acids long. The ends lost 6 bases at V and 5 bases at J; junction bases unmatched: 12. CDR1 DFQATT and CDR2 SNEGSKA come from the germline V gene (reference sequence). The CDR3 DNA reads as TGCAGTGCGCCGTCATACAGGGGTGGGGAGACCCAGTACTTC. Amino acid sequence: CSAPSYRGGETQYF.

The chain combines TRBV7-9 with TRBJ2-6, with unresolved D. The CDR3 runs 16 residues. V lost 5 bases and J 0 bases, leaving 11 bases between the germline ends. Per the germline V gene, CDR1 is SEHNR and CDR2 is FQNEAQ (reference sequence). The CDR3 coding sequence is TGTGCCAGCAGCGTAGACCGCGACTCTGGGGCCAACGTCCTGACTTTC. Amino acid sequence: CASSVDRDSGANVLTF. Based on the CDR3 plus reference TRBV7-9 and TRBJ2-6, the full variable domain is DTGVSQNPRHKITKRGQNVTFRCDPISEHNRLYWYRQTLGQGPEFLTYFQNEAQLEKSRLLSDRFSAERPKGSFSTLEIQRTEQGDSAMYLCASSVDRDSGANVLTFGAGSRLTVL.

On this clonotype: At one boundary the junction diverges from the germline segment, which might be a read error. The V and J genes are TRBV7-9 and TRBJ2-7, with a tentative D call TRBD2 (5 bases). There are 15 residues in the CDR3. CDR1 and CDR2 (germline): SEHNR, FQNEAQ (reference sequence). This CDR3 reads CASSLEWVLGYEQYF. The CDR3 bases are TGTGCCAGCAGTTTAGAATGGGTACTAGGCTACGAGCAGTACTTC.

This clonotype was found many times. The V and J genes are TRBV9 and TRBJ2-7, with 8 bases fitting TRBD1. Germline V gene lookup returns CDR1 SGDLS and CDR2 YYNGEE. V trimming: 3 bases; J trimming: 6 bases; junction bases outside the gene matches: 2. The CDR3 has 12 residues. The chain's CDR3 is CASSATGGEQYF. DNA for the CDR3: TGTGCCAGCAGCGCTACAGGGGGCGAGCAGTACTTC.

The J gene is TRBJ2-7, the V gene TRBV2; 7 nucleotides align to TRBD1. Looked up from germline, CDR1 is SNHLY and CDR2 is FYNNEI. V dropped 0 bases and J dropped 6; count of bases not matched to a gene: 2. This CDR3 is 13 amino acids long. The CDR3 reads CASSEAAGGEQYF. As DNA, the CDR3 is TGTGCCAGCAGTGAAGCGGCAGGGGGCGAGCAGTACTTC.

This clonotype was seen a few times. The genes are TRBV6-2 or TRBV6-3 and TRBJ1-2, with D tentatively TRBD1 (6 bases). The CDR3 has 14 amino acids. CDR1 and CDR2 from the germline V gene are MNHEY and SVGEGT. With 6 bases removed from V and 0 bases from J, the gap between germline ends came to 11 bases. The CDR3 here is CASRRTEANYGYTF. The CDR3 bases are TGTGCCAGCAGGAGGACAGAGGCTAACTATGGCTACACCTTC.

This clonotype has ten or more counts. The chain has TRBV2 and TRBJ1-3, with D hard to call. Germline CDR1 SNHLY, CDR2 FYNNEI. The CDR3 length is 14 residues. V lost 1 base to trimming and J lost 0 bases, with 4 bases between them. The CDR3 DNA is TGTGCCAGCAGTGAAGTGAGCTCTGGAAACACCATATATTTT. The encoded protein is CASSEVSSGNTIYF.

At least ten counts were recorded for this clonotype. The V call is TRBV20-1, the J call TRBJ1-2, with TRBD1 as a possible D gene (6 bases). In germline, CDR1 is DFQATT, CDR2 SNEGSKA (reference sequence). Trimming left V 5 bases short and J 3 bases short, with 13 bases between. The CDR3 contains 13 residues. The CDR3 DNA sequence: TGCAGTGCTGGCCAGGGGACGGACTATGGCTACACCTTC. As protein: CSAGQGTDYGYTF.

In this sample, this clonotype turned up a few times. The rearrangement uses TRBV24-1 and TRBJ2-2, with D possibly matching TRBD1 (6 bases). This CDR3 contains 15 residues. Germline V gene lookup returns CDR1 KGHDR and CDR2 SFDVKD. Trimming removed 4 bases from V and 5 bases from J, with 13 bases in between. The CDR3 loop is CATSDRARGTGELFF. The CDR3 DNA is TGTGCCACCAGTGACAGGGCCAGGGGTACCGGGGAGCTGTTTTTT.

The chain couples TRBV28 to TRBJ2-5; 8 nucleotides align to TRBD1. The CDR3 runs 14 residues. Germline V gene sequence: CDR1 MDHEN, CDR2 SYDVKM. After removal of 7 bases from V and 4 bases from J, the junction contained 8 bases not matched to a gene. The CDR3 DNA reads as TGTGCCAGCACCCAGACAGGGGTTACAGAGACCCAGTACTTC. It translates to CASTQTGVTETQYF.

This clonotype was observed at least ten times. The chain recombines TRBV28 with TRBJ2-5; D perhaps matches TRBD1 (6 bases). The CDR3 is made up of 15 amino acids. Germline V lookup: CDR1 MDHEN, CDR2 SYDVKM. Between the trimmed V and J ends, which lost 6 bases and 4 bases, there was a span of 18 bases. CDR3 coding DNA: TGTGCCAGCAGGCCGGGCAAGGGGGTAAGAGAGACCCAGTACTTC. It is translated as CASRPGKGVRETQYF.

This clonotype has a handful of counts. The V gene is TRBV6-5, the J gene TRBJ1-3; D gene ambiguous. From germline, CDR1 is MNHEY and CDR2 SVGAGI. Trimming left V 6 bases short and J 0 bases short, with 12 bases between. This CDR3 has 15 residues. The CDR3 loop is CASSRTGSSGNTIYF. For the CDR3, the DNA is TGTGCCAGCAGCCGGACGGGAAGCTCTGGAAACACCATATATTTT.

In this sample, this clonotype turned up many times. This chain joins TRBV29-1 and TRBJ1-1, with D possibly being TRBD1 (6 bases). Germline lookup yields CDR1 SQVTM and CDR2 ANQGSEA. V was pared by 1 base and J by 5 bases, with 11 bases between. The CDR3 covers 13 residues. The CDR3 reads CSVEGGGWTEAFF. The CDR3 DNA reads TGCAGCGTTGAAGGGGGGGGCTGGACTGAAGCTTTCTTT. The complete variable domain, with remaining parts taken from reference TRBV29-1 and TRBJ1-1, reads SAVISQKPSRDICQRGTSLTIQCQVDSQVTMMFWYRQQPGQSLTLIATANQGSEATYESGFVIDKFPISRPNLTFSTLTVSNMSPEDSSIYLCSVEGGGWTEAFFGQGTRLTVV.

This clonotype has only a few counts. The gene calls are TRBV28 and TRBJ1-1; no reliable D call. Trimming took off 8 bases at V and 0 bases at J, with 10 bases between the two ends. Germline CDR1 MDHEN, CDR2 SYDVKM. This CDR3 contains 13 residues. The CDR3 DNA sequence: TGTGCCAGCGAGAGAGAGCTGAACACTGAAGCTTTCTTT. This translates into CASERELNTEAFF.

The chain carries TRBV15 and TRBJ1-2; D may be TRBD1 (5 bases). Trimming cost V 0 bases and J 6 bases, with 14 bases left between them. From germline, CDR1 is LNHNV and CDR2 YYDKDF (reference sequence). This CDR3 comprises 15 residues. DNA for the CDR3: TGTGCCACCAGCAGAGATCCGTATGGGGACGATGGCTACACCTTC. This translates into CATSRDPYGDDGYTF.

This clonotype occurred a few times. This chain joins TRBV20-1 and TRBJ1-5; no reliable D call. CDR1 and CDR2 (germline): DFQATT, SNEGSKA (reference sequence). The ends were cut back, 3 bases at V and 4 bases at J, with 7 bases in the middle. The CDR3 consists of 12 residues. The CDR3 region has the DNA TGCAGTGCTAGTGACGGAAATCAGCCCCAGCATTTT. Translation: CSASDGNQPQHF.

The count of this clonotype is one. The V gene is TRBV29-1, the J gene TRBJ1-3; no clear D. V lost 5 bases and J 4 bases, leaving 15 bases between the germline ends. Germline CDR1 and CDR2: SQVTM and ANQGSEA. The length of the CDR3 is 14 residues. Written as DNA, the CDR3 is TGCAGCGTTCCCACAGATTCCTGGGGAAACACCATATATTTT. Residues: CSVPTDSWGNTIYF. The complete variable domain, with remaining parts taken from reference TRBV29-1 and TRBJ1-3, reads SAVISQKPSRDICQRGTSLTIQCQVDSQVTMMFWYRQQPGQSLTLIATANQGSEATYESGFVIDKFPISRPNLTFSTLTVSNMSPEDSSIYLCSVPTDSWGNTIYFGEGSWLTVV.

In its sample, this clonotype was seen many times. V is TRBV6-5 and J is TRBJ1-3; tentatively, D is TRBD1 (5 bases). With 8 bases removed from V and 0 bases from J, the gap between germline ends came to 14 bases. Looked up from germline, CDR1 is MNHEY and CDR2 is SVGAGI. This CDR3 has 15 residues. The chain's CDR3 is CASSRGQTSGNTIYF. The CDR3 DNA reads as TGTGCCAGCTCACGCGGACAAACCTCTGGAAACACCATATATTTT.

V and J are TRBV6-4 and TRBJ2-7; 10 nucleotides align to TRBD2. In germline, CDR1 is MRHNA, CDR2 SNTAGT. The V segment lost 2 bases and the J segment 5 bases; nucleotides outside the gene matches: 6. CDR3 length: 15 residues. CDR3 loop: CASSDGTSELDEQYF. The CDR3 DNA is TGTGCCAGCAGTGACGGGACTAGCGAATTGGACGAGCAGTACTTC.

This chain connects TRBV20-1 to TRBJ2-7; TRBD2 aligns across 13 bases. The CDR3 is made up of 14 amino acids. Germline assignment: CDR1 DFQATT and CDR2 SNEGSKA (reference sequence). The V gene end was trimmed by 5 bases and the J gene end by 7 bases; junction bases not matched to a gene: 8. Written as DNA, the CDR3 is TGCAGTGCTGGGACTAGCGGGATAAGGTGGGAGCAGTACTTC. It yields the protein CSAGTSGIRWEQYF.

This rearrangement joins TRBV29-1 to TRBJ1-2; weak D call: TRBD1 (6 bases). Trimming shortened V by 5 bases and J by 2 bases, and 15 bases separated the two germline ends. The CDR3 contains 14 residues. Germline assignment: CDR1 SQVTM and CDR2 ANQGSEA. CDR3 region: CSVTKTGTNYGYTF. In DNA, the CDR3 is TGCAGCGTTACAAAGACCGGGACAAACTATGGCTACACCTTC.

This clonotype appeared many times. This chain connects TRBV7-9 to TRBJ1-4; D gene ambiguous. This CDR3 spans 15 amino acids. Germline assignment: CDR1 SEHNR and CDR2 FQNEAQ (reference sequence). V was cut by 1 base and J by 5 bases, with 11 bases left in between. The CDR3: CASSLVPSKNEKLFF. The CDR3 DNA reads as TGTGCCAGCAGCTTAGTTCCGAGCAAAAATGAAAAACTGTTTTTT.

CDR3 sequence: CSVLNGKNTEAFF. DNA for the CDR3: TGCAGCGTTCTCAACGGAAAAAACACTGAAGCTTTCTTT. V gene TRBV29-1 combines with J gene TRBJ1-1; no reliable D call. The V gene lost 5 bases and the J gene lost 2 bases, with 12 bases spanning the gap. The CDR3 covers 13 residues. The germline V gene encodes CDR1 SQVTM and CDR2 ANQGSEA. The complete variable domain, with remaining parts taken from reference TRBV29-1 and TRBJ1-1, reads SAVISQKPSRDICQRGTSLTIQCQVDSQVTMMFWYRQQPGQSLTLIATANQGSEATYESGFVIDKFPISRPNLTFSTLTVSNMSPEDSSIYLCSVLNGKNTEAFFGQGTRLTVV.

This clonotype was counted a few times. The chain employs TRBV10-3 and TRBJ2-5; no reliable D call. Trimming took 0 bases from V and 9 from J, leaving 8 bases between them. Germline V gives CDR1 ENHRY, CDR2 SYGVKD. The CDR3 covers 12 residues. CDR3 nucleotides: TGTGCCATCAGTGAGTCCAATCAGCCCCAGTACTTC. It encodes CAISESNQPQYF.

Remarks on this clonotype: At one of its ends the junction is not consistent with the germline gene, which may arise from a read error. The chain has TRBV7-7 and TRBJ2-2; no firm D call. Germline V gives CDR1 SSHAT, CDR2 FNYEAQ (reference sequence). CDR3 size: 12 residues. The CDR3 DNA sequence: TGTGCTAGCAGCCTCCCCCAGCGGGAGCTGTTTTTT. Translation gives CASSLPQRELFF.

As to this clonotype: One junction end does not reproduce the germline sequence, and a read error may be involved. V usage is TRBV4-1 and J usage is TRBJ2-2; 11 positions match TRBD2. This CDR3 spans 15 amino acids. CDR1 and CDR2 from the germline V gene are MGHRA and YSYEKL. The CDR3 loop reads CASSQLAGVTGELFF. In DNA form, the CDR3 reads TGTGCCAGCAGCCAACTAGCGGGAGTTACCGGGGAGCTGTTTTTT.

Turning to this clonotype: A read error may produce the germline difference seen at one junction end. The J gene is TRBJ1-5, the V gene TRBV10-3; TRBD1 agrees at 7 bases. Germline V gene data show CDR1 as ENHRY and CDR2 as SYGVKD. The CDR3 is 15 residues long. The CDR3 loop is CASSYGTAFNQPQHF. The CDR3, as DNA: TGTGCCAGCAGTTACGGGACAGCCTTCAATCAGCCCCAGCATTTT.

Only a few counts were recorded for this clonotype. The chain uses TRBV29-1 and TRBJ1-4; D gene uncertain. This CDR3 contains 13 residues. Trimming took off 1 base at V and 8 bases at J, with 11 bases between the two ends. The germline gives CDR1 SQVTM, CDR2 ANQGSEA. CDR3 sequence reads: CSVEVPHTEKLFF. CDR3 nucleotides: TGCAGCGTTGAAGTGCCCCACACGGAAAAACTGTTTTTT.